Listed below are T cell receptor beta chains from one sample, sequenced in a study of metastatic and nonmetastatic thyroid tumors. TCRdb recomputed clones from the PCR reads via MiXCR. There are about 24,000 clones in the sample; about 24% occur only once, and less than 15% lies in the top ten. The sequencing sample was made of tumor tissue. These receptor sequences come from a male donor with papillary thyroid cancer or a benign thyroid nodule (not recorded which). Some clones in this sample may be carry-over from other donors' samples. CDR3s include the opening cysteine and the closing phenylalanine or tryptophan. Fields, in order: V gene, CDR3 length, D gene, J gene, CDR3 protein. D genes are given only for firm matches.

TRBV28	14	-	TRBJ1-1	CASSYPGGDTEAFF
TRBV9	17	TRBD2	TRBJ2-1	CASSVGVRLAGGNEQFF
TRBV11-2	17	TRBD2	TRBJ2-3	CASIKRLAGGDTDTQYF
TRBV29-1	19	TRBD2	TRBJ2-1	CSVDSPGTSGRYFYNEQFF
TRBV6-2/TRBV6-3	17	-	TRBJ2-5	CASSHHDDKGWEETQYF
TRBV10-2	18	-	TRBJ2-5	CASSDPGLRAGGQETQYF
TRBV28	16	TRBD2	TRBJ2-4	CASSLWGRDYENIQYF
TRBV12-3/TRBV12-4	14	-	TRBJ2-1	CASSSPESYNEQFF
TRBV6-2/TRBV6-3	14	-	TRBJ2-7	CASSPARGTYEQYF
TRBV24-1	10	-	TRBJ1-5	CATTNQPQHF
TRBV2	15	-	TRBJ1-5	CASSADRYSNQPQHF
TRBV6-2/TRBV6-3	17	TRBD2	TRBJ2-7	CASSLRWTSGTSYEQYF
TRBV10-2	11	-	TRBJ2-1	CASGQSNEQFF
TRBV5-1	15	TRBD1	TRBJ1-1	CASRTGVLLGTEAFF
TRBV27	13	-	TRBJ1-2	CASSLSGYYGYTF
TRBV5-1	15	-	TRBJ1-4	CASSPTGHDNEKLFF
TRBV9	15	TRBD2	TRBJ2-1	CASSLGTSGSNEQFF